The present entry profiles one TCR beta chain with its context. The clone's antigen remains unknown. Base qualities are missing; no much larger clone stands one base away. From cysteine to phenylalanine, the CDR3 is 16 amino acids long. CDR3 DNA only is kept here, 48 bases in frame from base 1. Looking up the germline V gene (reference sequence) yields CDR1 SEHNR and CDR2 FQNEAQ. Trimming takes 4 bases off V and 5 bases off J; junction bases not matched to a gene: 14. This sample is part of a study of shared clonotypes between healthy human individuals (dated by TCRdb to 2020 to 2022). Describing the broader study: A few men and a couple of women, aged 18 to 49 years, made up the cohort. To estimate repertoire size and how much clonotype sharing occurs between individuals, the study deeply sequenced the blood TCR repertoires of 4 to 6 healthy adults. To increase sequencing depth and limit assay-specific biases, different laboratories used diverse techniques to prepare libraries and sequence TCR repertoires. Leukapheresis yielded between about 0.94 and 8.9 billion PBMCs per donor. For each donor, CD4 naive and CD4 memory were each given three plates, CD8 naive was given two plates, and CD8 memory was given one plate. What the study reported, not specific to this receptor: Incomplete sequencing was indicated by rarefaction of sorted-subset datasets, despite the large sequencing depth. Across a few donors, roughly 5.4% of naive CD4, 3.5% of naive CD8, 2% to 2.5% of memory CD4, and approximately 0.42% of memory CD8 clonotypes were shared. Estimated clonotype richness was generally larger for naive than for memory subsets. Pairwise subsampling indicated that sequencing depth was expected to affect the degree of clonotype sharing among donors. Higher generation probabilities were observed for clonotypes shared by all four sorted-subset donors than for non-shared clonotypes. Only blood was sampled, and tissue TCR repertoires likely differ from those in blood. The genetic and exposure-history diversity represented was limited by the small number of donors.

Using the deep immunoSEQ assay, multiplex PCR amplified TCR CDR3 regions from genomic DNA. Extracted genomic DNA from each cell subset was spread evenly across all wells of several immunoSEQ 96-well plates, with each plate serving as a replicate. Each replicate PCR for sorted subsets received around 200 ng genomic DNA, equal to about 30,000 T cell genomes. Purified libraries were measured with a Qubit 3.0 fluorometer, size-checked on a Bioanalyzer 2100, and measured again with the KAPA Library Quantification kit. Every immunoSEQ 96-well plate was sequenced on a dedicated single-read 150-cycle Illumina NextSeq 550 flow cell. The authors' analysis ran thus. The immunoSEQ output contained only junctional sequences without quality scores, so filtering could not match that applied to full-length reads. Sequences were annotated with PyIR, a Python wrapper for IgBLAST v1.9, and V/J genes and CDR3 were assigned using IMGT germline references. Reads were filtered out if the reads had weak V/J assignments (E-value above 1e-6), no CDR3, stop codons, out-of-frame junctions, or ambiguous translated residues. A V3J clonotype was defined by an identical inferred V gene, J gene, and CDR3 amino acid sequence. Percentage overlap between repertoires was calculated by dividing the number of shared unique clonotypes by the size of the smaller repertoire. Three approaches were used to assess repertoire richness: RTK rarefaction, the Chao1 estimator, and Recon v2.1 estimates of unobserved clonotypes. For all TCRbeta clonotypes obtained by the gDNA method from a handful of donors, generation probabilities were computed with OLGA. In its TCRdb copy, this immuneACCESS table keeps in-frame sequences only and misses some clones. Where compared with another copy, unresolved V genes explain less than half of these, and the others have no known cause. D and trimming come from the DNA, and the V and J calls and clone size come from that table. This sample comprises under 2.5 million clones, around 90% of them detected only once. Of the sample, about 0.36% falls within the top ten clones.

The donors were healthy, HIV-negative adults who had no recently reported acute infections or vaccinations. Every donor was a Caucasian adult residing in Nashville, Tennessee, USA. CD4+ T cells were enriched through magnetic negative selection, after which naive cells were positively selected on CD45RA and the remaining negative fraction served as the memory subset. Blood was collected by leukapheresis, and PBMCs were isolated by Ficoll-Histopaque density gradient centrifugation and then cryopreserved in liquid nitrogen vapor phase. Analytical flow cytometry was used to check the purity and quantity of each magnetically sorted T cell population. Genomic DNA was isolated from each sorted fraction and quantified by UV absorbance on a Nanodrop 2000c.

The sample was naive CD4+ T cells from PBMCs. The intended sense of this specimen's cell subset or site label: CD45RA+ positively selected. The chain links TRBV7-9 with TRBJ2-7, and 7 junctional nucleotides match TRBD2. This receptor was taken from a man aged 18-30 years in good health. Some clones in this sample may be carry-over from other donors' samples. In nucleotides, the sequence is TGTGCCAGCAGCTATACAGCCGGGACTACGAATCACGAGCAGTACTTC. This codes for CASSYTAGTTNHEQYF.